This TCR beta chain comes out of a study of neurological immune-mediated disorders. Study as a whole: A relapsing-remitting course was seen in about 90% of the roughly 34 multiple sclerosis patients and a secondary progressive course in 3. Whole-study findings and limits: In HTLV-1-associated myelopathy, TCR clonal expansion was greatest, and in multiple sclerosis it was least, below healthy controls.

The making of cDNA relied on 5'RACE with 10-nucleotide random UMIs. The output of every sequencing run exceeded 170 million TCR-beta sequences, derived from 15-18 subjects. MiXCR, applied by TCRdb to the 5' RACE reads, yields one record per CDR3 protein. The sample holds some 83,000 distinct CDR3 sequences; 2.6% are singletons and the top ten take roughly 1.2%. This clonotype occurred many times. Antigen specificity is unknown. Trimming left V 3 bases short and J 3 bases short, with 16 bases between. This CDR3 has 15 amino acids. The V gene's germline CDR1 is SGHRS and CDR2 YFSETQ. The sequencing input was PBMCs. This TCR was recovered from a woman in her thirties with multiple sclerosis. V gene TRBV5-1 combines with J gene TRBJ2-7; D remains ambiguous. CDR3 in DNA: TGCGCCAGCAGCTCTGGGAACCTGAAAAACTACGAGCAGTACTTC. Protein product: CASSSGNLKNYEQYF.